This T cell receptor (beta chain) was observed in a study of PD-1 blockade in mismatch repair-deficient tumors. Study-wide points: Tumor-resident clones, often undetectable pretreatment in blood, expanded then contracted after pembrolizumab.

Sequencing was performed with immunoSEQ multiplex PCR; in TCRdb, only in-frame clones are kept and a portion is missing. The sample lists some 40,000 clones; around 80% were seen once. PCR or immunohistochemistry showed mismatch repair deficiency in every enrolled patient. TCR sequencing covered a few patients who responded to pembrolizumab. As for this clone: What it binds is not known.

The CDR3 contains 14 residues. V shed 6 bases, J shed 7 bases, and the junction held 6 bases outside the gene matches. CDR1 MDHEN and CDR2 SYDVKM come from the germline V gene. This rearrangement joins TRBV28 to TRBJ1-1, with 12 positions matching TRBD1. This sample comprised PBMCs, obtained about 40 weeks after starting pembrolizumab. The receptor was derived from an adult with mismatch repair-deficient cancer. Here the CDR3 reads CASRGTGGAGEAFF. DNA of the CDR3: TGTGCCAGCAGGGGGACAGGGGGCGCAGGTGAAGCTTTCTTT.